This T cell receptor (beta chain) was observed in a study of OX40 agonist ivuxolimab in advanced cancers. At the level of the study: The patients received agonistic anti-OX40 (CD134) antibody ivuxolimab. Regarding the study as a whole: Expanded clones were, on average, more numerous among CD8+ T cells than CD4+.

Generated by immunoSEQ multiplex PCR, the TCRdb table keeps only in-frame clones and is missing some. Among around 95,000 clones listed, 75% to 95% were seen once. V lost 5 bases, J lost 9 bases, and 20 bases lay in between. Per germline, CDR1 MNHEY and CDR2 SMNVEV (reference sequence). The CDR3 sequence is 15 residues long. Points on this clone: Its antigen is currently unknown.

The TCR comes from an adult with an advanced solid tumor such as melanoma, head and neck, liver or kidney cancer. The rearrangement uses TRBV27 and TRBJ2-1, with D perhaps matching TRBD2 (7 bases). The sequencing used CD4+ or CD8+ T cells sorted from blood, collected in a trial of the OX40 agonist ivuxolimab. The CDR3 DNA follows: TGTGCCAGCAGTCAAGTTGCTAGCGGAGGGGGTGAGCAGTTCTTC. It specifies CASSQVASGGGEQFF.